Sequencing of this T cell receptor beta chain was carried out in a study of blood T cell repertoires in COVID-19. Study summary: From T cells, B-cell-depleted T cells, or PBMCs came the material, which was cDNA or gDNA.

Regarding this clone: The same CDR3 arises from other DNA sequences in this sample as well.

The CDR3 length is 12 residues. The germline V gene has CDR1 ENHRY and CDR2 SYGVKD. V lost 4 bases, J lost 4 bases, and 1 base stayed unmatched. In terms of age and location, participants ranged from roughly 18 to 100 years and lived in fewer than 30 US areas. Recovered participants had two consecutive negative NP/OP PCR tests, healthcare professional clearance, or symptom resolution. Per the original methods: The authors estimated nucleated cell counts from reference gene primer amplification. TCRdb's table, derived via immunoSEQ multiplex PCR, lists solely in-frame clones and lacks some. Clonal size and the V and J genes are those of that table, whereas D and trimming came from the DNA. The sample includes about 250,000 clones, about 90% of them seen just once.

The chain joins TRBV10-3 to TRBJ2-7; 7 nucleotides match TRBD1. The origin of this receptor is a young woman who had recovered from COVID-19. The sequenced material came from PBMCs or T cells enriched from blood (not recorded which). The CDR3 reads CAISGQGYEQYF. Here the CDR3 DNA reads TGTGCCATCAGTGGACAGGGTTACGAGCAGTACTTC.